This entry describes one TCR beta chain. Its antigen is not identified. These data are taken from a study of cytomegalovirus exposure and HLA in healthy donors. The study, taken as a whole, reports: Roughly uniform depth of sequencing across donors was assumed in presence/absence analyses. Donor immune exposure was known only as CMV serostatus. As a later analysis revealed, most CMV-associated TCR beta chains appeared HLA-restricted. Rarity characterized most TCR sequences, yet some public TCRs appeared in many donors.

The study ran its PCR with 60 Vbeta and 13 Jbeta primers. Repertoires were generated with immunoSEQ multiplex PCR, while TCRdb's copy carries only in-frame clones and drops some. Among about 100,000 clones listed, under 85% were seen once. V was clipped by 1 base and J by 0 bases, with 9 bases between them. Germline V gives CDR1 SGHVS, CDR2 FNYEAQ. CDR3 length: 15 amino acids. The sequence derives from a woman aged 40 to 50 in good health and CMV-seronegative. Source material: PBMCs. The chain combines TRBV7-6 with TRBJ2-5; tentative D call: TRBD2 (5 bases). The CDR3 DNA is TGTGCCAGCAGCTTAGATCCCGGGGACCAAGAGACCCAGTACTTC. This translates into CASSLDPGDQETQYF.